The next 30 T cell receptor beta chains were all read from a single sample in a study of blood T cell repertoires in COVID-19. Clones were read by immunoSEQ multiplex PCR, and TCRdb kept only the in-frame ones, dropping some. The data show a few hundred thousand clones, roughly 85% seen once. Source material: PBMCs or T cells enriched from blood (not recorded which). The receptors derive from a man in his forties who had recovered from COVID-19.

J is TRBJ2-3 and V is TRBV5-4; TRBD2 aligns across 7 bases. The trim removed 4 bases at V and 7 bases at J, leaving 9 bases unmatched. The CDR3 has 14 residues. Germline-derived CDR1 and CDR2 are SGHNT and YYREEE (reference sequence). CDR3 in amino acids: CASSPGLGEYTQYF. CDR3 in DNA: TGTGCCAGCAGCCCCGGACTAGGGGAATATACGCAGTATTTT.

V is TRBV10-3 and J is TRBJ1-2, with D possibly TRBD1 on 5 matching bases. The V and J ends lost 1 base and 6 bases respectively, with 12 bases between them. Germline V lookup: CDR1 ENHRY, CDR2 SYGVKD. CDR3 size: 14 residues. Here the CDR3 DNA reads TGTGCCATCAGTGAGTTCAACCCAGGGCATGGCTACACCTTC. As protein: CAISEFNPGHGYTF.

J is TRBJ1-4 and V is TRBV30; D not certain. The V end lost 5 bases, the J end lost 8 bases, and 21 bases lay between the germline ends. This CDR3 spans 15 amino acids. Germline lookup yields CDR1 GTSNPN and CDR2 SVGIG (reference sequence). CDR3 amino acids: CAWGSPRLSGEKLFF. In nucleotides, the CDR3 is TGTGCCTGGGGTTCCCCCAGACTTTCGGGAGAAAAACTGTTTTTT.

V and J are TRBV6-2 or TRBV6-3 and TRBJ1-1; maybe TRBD1 (5 bases). This CDR3 has 12 residues. V was pared by 4 bases and J by 6 bases, with 9 bases between. Germline V lookup: CDR1 MNHEY, CDR2 SVGEGT. This CDR3 reads CASSFRGAEAFF. DNA of the CDR3: TGTGCCAGCAGTTTTAGGGGTGCTGAAGCTTTCTTT.

This clone was observed a few times. The chain has TRBV19 and TRBJ1-2; D unclear. Germline CDR1 and CDR2: LNHDA and SQIVND (reference sequence). V lost 3 bases, J lost 9 bases, and 11 bases lay in between. CDR3 length equals 12 residues. The CDR3 DNA reads TGTGCCAGTAGTATCGCGCAAACTCGCTACACCTTC. Its translation is CASSIAQTRYTF.

This chain joins TRBV29-1 and TRBJ1-1, with TRBD1 matching 8 bases. The CDR3 sequence is 14 residues long. V gave up 4 bases and J gave up 4 bases; unmatched junction bases: 8. Germline V gene data show CDR1 as SQVTM and CDR2 as ANQGSEA. The CDR3 bases are TGCAGCGTTGGGACCAGGGGGCTTGGCACTGAAGCTTTCTTT. This encodes CSVGTRGLGTEAFF.

The chain links TRBV24-1 to TRBJ2-1, with D possibly TRBD1 on 6 matching bases. Trimming shortened V by 3 bases and J by 0 bases, and 14 bases separated the two germline ends. CDR3 length equals 17 residues. Germline V gives CDR1 KGHDR, CDR2 SFDVKD. The CDR3 DNA follows: TGTGCCACCAGTGATGCGGACAGTTGGAGCTCCTACAATGAGCAGTTCTTC. Protein: CATSDADSWSSYNEQFF.

The chain couples TRBV6-5 to TRBJ2-3; TRBD1 might be the D (5 bases). The length of the CDR3 is 15 residues. Per germline, CDR1 MNHEY and CDR2 SVGAGI. V dropped 6 bases and J dropped 1 base, with 14 bases sitting between them. The CDR3 reads CASRVQVVGTDTQYF. The CDR3 region has the DNA TGTGCCAGCAGGGTACAGGTCGTGGGCACAGATACGCAGTATTTT.

The chain recombines TRBV3-1 (or the pseudogene TRBV3-2) with TRBJ1-2; 7 positions agree with TRBD1. Germline assignment: CDR1 LGHDT and CDR2 YNNKEL (reference sequence). The CDR3 is 16 residues long. V lost 4 bases and J lost 4; bases outside the gene matches: 12. CDR3 loop: CASSPGKGAVVYGYTF. Written as DNA, the CDR3 is TGTGCCAGCAGCCCGGGGAAGGGGGCGGTTGTCTATGGCTACACCTTC.

In its sample, this clone was seen a few times. This chain connects TRBV19 to TRBJ1-2; D is possibly TRBD1 (6 bases). This CDR3 spans 15 amino acids. V lost 1 base, J lost 5 bases, and 14 bases lay in between. CDR1 and CDR2 from the germline V gene are LNHDA and SQIVND (reference sequence). In nucleotides, the CDR3 is TGTGCCAGTAGTATAGGCGGGGGCAGCTCATATGGCTACACCTTC. It encodes CASSIGGGSSYGYTF. Filled out from reference TRBV19 and TRBJ1-2, the complete variable domain reads DGGITQSPKYLFRKEGQNVTLSCEQNLNHDAMYWYRQDPGQGLRLIYYSQIVNDFQKGDIAEGYSVSREKKESFPLTVTSAQKNPTAFYLCASSIGGGSSYGYTFGSGTRLTVV.

The V gene is TRBV24-1, the J gene TRBJ1-2; tentatively, D is TRBD1 (6 bases). Germline CDR1 reads KGHDR; CDR2 reads SFDVKD. V lost 8 bases and J lost 2, with 11 bases in between. The CDR3 totals 13 residues. CDR3 protein: CATNLTGNYGYTF. In DNA, the CDR3 is TGTGCCACCAACCTGACAGGAAACTATGGCTACACCTTC.

The CDR3 nucleotides read TGTGCCAGTACGCCCATAGGTAGCGGGAGTGAGACCCAGTACTTC. Its protein product is CASTPIGSGSETQYF. This chain connects TRBV5-5 to TRBJ2-5; 9 positions match TRBD2. J lost 5 bases, V lost 8 bases, and 13 bases had no gene match. The CDR3 has 15 residues. Germline lookup yields CDR1 SGHKS and CDR2 YYEKEE (reference sequence).

The chain uses TRBV2 and TRBJ1-5, with 8 bases matching TRBD1. Trimming removed 5 bases from V and 7 bases from J; junction bases left unmatched: 7. The germline gives CDR1 SNHLY, CDR2 FYNNEI. There are 14 residues in the CDR3. The CDR3 DNA sequence: TGTGCCAGCAGTCGGGACAGGCTCGGCCAGCCCCAGCATTTT. It yields the protein CASSRDRLGQPQHF.

V is TRBV2 and J is TRBJ1-1, with D maybe TRBD1 (5 bases). With 4 bases removed from V and 4 bases from J, the gap between germline ends came to 16 bases. Germline V gene sequence: CDR1 SNHLY, CDR2 FYNNEI. The CDR3 length is 15 residues. The CDR3 DNA reads as TGTGCCAGCAGTGTGGGGCAGGGAAGGTCCACTGAAGCTTTCTTT. The encoded protein is CASSVGQGRSTEAFF.

This clone was observed a single time. The chain combines TRBV30 with TRBJ1-6, with D possibly being TRBD1 (6 bases). Germline loops: CDR1 GTSNPN, CDR2 SVGIG (reference sequence). Trimming removed 0 bases at V and 6 bases at J, with 12 bases between. This CDR3 has 15 residues. Here the CDR3 reads CAWSVPGTPNSPLHF. CDR3 sequence (DNA): TGTGCCTGGAGTGTACCTGGGACACCTAATTCACCCCTCCACTTT.

The chain carries TRBV2 and TRBJ1-2, with D perhaps matching TRBD1 (6 bases). Germline values: CDR1 SNHLY, CDR2 FYNNEI. The CDR3 has 12 amino acids. V lost 3 bases to trimming and J lost 9 bases, with 11 bases between them. The CDR3 loop is CASSDSGASYTF. The CDR3 region has the DNA TGTGCCAGCAGTGATTCAGGGGCTAGCTACACCTTC.

The rearrangement links TRBV25-1 to TRBJ2-7; D not resolved. V was cut by 3 bases and J by 0 bases, with 9 bases left in between. The CDR3 spans 14 residues. The germline gives CDR1 MGHDK, CDR2 SYGVNS. The CDR3 reads CASSDNWSSYEQYF. CDR3 in DNA: TGTGCCAGCAGTGATAATTGGAGCTCCTACGAGCAGTACTTC.

The chain has TRBV18 and TRBJ2-1; tentatively, D is TRBD2 (6 bases). Germline CDR1 reads KGHSH; CDR2 reads LQKENI. The CDR3 extends over 17 amino acids. V was pared by 0 bases and J by 7 bases, with 19 bases between. Written as DNA, the CDR3 is TGTGCCAGCTCACCACCCGGACGGGGGAACCTACATAATGAGCAGTTCTTC. This sequence encodes CASSPPGRGNLHNEQFF.

The rearrangement joins TRBV28 to TRBJ2-5; 11 bases are a match to TRBD2. V dropped 3 bases and J dropped 5; count of bases not matched to a gene: 8. Looked up from germline, CDR1 is MDHEN and CDR2 is SYDVKM. CDR3 length equals 16 residues. The CDR3, as DNA: TGTGCCAGCAGTTTCCCCCGGACTAGCGGGCGGGAGACCCAGTACTTC. Translated: CASSFPRTSGRETQYF.

The chain recombines TRBV6-5 with TRBJ1-5; tentatively, D is TRBD1 (5 bases). The germline V gene has CDR1 MNHEY and CDR2 SVGAGI. V lost 6 bases and J 3 bases, leaving 15 bases between the germline ends. CDR3 length: 15 amino acids. CDR3 sequence (DNA): TGTGCCAGCAGCCCCCTTGCAGGGAACAATCAGCCCCAGCATTTT. It translates to CASSPLAGNNQPQHF.

The rearrangement links TRBV20-1 to TRBJ2-3, with D possibly TRBD2 on 6 matching bases. Trimming took 3 bases from V and 4 from J, leaving 20 bases between them. Germline CDR1 DFQATT, CDR2 SNEGSKA (reference sequence). This CDR3 spans 16 amino acids. The CDR3, as DNA: TGCAGTGCTAGTTTTAGCGGTCCAGGCCAGGCAGATACGCAGTATTTT. Protein sequence: CSASFSGPGQADTQYF.

The genes are TRBV5-1 and TRBJ2-5; D might be TRBD1 (5 bases). The CDR3 has 13 residues. Germline CDR1 SGHRS, CDR2 YFSETQ. Between the trimmed V and J ends, which lost 2 bases and 6 bases, there was a span of 11 bases. The CDR3: CASSLQEMQTQYF. CDR3 sequence (DNA): TGCGCCAGCAGCTTACAGGAGATGCAGACCCAGTACTTC. The full variable domain, rest sourced from reference TRBV5-1 and TRBJ2-5, is KAGVTQTPRYLIKTRGQQVTLSCSPISGHRSVSWYQQTPGQGLQFLFEYFSETQRNKGNFPGRFSGRQFSNSRSEMNVSTLELGDSALYLCASSLQEMQTQYFGPGTRLLVL.

The chain links TRBV2 to TRBJ2-7, with D tentatively TRBD2 (5 bases). CDR1 and CDR2 (germline): SNHLY, FYNNEI. The V and J ends lost 8 bases and 7 bases respectively, with 12 bases between them. The CDR3 loop spans 11 amino acids. CDR3 sequence (DNA): TGTGCCAGCTCGCTCGGCGGGGAGCAGTACTTC. The encoded protein is CASSLGGEQYF.

V usage is TRBV3-1 (or the pseudogene TRBV3-2) and J usage is TRBJ1-2, with 9 bases aligning to TRBD1. J lost 8 bases, V lost 1 base, and 5 bases had no gene match. This CDR3 region has 14 residues. Per the germline V gene, CDR1 is LGHDT and CDR2 is YNNKEL (reference sequence). CDR3 sequence: CASSQVGTGLGYTF. CDR3 DNA: TGTGCCAGCAGCCAAGTCGGGACAGGGTTGGGCTACACCTTC.

The V gene is TRBV7-9, the J gene TRBJ1-2; D call uncertain. The germline V gene has CDR1 SEHNR and CDR2 FQNEAQ (reference sequence). This CDR3 comprises 15 residues. V was trimmed by 6 bases and J by 0 bases, leaving 14 bases between them. The chain's CDR3 is CASSAATLANYGYTF. CDR3 coding DNA: TGTGCCAGCAGTGCAGCGACTCTAGCTAACTATGGCTACACCTTC.

This rearrangement joins TRBV4-2 to TRBJ2-7, with TRBD2 as a possible D gene (5 bases). This CDR3 region has 13 residues. Looked up from germline, CDR1 is LGHNA and CDR2 is YNFKEQ. V was cut by 0 bases and J by 6 bases, with 9 bases left in between. The CDR3 nucleotides read TGTGCCAGCAGCCAAGATCCCGGGGTCGAGCAGTACTTC. It yields the protein CASSQDPGVEQYF.

The chain combines TRBV5-3 with TRBJ2-7; TRBD1 agrees at 7 bases. TRBV5-3 qualifies as an ORF whose function is uncertain. The length of the CDR3 is 16 residues. V gave up 8 bases and J gave up 3 bases; unmatched junction bases: 17. CDR3 nucleotide sequence: TGTGCCAGCGATACCAGGGGACAGCCATACAACTACGAGCAGTACTTC. Translating it yields CASDTRGQPYNYEQYF.

The chain joins TRBV12-3 or TRBV12-4 to TRBJ1-4; D gene unclear. V dropped 2 bases and J dropped 5 bases, with 6 bases sitting between them. The CDR3 runs 13 residues. The CDR3 nucleotides read TGTGCCAGCAGTTTAAAGAGGAATGAAAAACTGTTTTTT. This encodes CASSLKRNEKLFF.

The chain carries TRBV19 and TRBJ2-4; 8 bases are a match to TRBD2. The CDR3 is 16 residues long. Germline CDR1 and CDR2: LNHDA and SQIVND (reference sequence). Trimming cost V 5 bases and J 2 bases; bases outside gene matches: 8. CDR3 DNA: TGTGCCAGTAGTCAACCGGGGGGGCCCTCCAAAAACATTCAGTACTTC. Its protein is CASSQPGGPSKNIQYF.

The J gene is TRBJ2-7, the V gene TRBV28, with TRBD1 as a possible D gene (5 bases). Germline lookup yields CDR1 MDHEN and CDR2 SYDVKM. V lost 3 bases and J 2 bases, leaving 17 bases between the germline ends. The CDR3 loop spans 16 amino acids. The CDR3 sequence: CASSLAPAQGTYEQYF. CDR3 DNA: TGTGCCAGCAGTTTGGCCCCCGCCCAGGGAACCTACGAGCAGTACTTC.